What follows describes a single TCR beta chain. Its antigen is as yet unknown. CDR3 length equals 13 residues. Germline V CDR1 and CDR2: SGHKS, YYEKEE (reference sequence). V shed 2 bases and J shed 5 bases, with 10 bases lying between them. The source of the sample is a study of OX40 agonist ivuxolimab in advanced cancers. Measured with immunoSEQ multiplex PCR; TCRdb has only the in-frame clones, and not every one. In the table there are about 49,000 clones, 75% to 80% of which are singletons. The study's findings and limits: At 0.1 to 3.0 mg/kg, CD4+ and CD8+ blood T cells expanded clonally by week 6. The study found that CD8+ T cells averaged more expanded clones than CD4+.

The sequence came from an adult with an advanced solid tumor such as melanoma, head and neck, liver or kidney cancer. The V gene is TRBV5-5, the J gene TRBJ2-5; no reliable D call. Source: CD4+ or CD8+ T cells sorted from blood, taken in a trial of the OX40 agonist ivuxolimab. DNA of the CDR3: TGTGCCAGCAGCTTAGTACCAAGCGAGACCCAGTACTTC. Translation gives CASSLVPSETQYF.